Each of the 23 T cell receptor beta chains below was sequenced from the same sample in a study of blood T cell repertoires in COVID-19 (dated by TCRdb to about 2020). Library prep was done by the immunoSEQ multiplex PCR assay. TCRdb stores this immuneACCESS table with in-frame sequences only. Part of the clones is absent; in the studies checked, under half of the shortfall reflects unresolved V genes, and no reason is known for the rest. The sample table lists 290,000 or so clones, approximately 90% of them with a count of one. The ten most abundant clones make up 1.1% of the sample. The sample was PBMCs or T cells enriched from blood (not recorded which). These receptors all come from a young woman who had recovered from COVID-19.

The chain links TRBV14 to TRBJ1-1; a possible D gene is TRBD1 (5 bases). Per germline, CDR1 SGHDN and CDR2 FVKESK. Trimming left V 3 bases short and J 5 bases short, with 13 bases between. The CDR3 has 14 amino acids. CDR3 nucleotides: TGTGCCAGCAGCCACTTGCAGGGATGGACTGAAGCTTTCTTT. This gives the protein CASSHLQGWTEAFF.

V is TRBV18 and J is TRBJ1-5; 7 bases align to TRBD1. The CDR3 runs to 14 residues. Germline loops: CDR1 KGHSH, CDR2 LQKENI. The junction had 8 bases not matched to a gene; V was cut back by 8 bases and J by 4 bases. In DNA form, the CDR3 reads TGTGCCAGCACGCCCGGGACAGAGAATCAGCCCCAGCATTTT. It encodes CASTPGTENQPQHF. The full variable domain, completed using reference TRBV18 and TRBJ1-5, is NAGVMQNPRHLVRRRGQEARLRCSPMKGHSHVYWYRQLPEEGLKFMVYLQKENIIDESGMPKERFSAEFPKEGPSILRIQQVVRGDSAAYFCASTPGTENQPQHFGDGTRLSIL.

The chain links TRBV19 to TRBJ1-5, with D hard to call. V was clipped by 6 bases and J by 1 base, with 13 bases between them. CDR3 length equals 15 residues. Per germline, CDR1 LNHDA and CDR2 SQIVND (reference sequence). The CDR3 spells CASRKRQTSNQPQHF. Here the CDR3 DNA reads TGTGCCAGTAGGAAGAGGCAGACCAGCAATCAGCCCCAGCATTTT.

The chain has TRBV19 and TRBJ2-7; 9 nucleotides align to TRBD2. V gave up 5 bases and J gave up 4 bases; unmatched junction bases: 12. Germline V gene data show CDR1 as LNHDA and CDR2 as SQIVND (reference sequence). The CDR3 is 16 amino acids. The CDR3 region is CASSPGASGNPYEQYF. CDR3 nucleotide sequence: TGTGCCAGTAGTCCGGGGGCTAGCGGGAATCCTTACGAGCAGTACTTC.

In this sample, this clone turned up a few times. V is TRBV20-1 and J is TRBJ2-1; 9 bases line up with TRBD1. This CDR3 region has 14 residues. Trimming took 3 bases from V and 7 from J; bases not matched to a gene: 7. The germline V gene encodes CDR1 DFQATT and CDR2 SNEGSKA (reference sequence). The CDR3 loop reads CSASHRGRGNEQFF. CDR3 nucleotides: TGCAGTGCTAGTCACAGGGGGCGAGGTAATGAGCAGTTCTTC.

This chain links TRBV5-1 with TRBJ2-1; 8 bases are a match to TRBD2. CDR1 and CDR2 from the germline V gene are SGHRS and YFSETQ. The CDR3 covers 14 residues. V dropped 4 bases and J dropped 6; count of bases not matched to a gene: 6. CDR3 sequence (DNA): TGCGCCAGCAGCGTGGATAGCGGGGTCAATGAGCAGTTCTTC. This translates into CASSVDSGVNEQFF.

The J gene is TRBJ2-7, the V gene TRBV28, with 7 bases identical to TRBD2. The CDR3 is made up of 15 amino acids. V lost 8 bases, J lost 7 bases, and 17 bases stayed unmatched. Germline CDR1 and CDR2: MDHEN and SYDVKM. The CDR3 coding sequence is TGTGCCAGCCGACGGATCCTAGCGGTCCCCCTGGAGCAGTACTTC. It translates to CASRRILAVPLEQYF.

The CDR3 sequence: CASSPLSTDTQYF. The CDR3 DNA follows: TGTGCCAGCAGTCCCCTCAGTACAGATACGCAGTATTTT. The chain couples TRBV28 to TRBJ2-3; D not certain. V was pared by 5 bases and J by 3 bases, with 9 bases between. The length of the CDR3 is 13 residues. Per the germline V gene, CDR1 is MDHEN and CDR2 is SYDVKM.

The chain carries TRBV27 and TRBJ2-2; D remains unclear. The length of the CDR3 is 15 residues. V was shortened by 5 bases and J by 6 bases, with 16 bases between the two germline ends. Germline-derived CDR1 and CDR2 are MNHEY and SMNVEV (reference sequence). The CDR3 coding sequence is TGTGCCAGCAGTCCCAGCCTGCCTGAGGCCGGGGAGCTGTTTTTT. It encodes CASSPSLPEAGELFF.

V usage is TRBV7-3 and J usage is TRBJ2-3; 9 bases are a match to TRBD2. V was pared by 5 bases and J by 2 bases, with 11 bases of the junction left unmatched. Germline-derived CDR1 and CDR2 are SGHTA and FQGTGA. This CDR3 has 17 residues. The CDR3 nucleotides are TGTGCCAGCAGCCAACGGACTAGCGCGGGCCCCACAGATACGCAGTATTTT. Translated, it gives CASSQRTSAGPTDTQYF. Full variable domain (rest looked up from reference TRBV7-3 and TRBJ2-3): GAGVSQTPSNKVTEKGKYVELRCDPISGHTALYWYRQSLGQGPEFLIYFQGTGAADDSGLPNDRFFAVRPEGSVSTLKIQRTERGDSAVYLCASSQRTSAGPTDTQYFGPGTRLTVL.

This chain connects TRBV6-5 to TRBJ1-1, with D tentatively TRBD1 (5 bases). Germline V gives CDR1 MNHEY, CDR2 SVGAGI. The CDR3 has 13 residues. Trimming took 2 bases from V and 3 from J, leaving 7 bases between them. This CDR3 reads CASSYDSHTEAFF. CDR3 in DNA: TGTGCCAGCAGTTACGACAGTCACACTGAAGCTTTCTTT.

The table lists this clone with a few counts. This chain uses TRBV3-1 (or the pseudogene TRBV3-2) with TRBJ2-7; 7 nucleotides agree with TRBD2. The germline V gene encodes CDR1 LGHDT and CDR2 YNNKEL (reference sequence). V shed 0 bases and J 3 bases; nucleotides not matched to a gene: 8. The CDR3 has 16 residues. This CDR3 is CASSQDPASGDYEQYF. CDR3 nucleotide sequence: TGTGCCAGCAGCCAAGATCCGGCTAGCGGCGACTACGAGCAGTACTTC.

This chain connects TRBV6-6 to TRBJ2-5, with 12 bases matching TRBD2. Germline-derived CDR1 and CDR2 are MNHNY and SVGAGI (reference sequence). This CDR3 region has 20 residues. V was clipped by 6 bases and J by 1 base; unmatched bases: 18. CDR3 sequence reads: CASSPRTGAPLAGGQETQYF. The CDR3 DNA reads as TGTGCCAGCAGCCCGCGGACAGGGGCCCCACTAGCGGGGGGCCAAGAGACCCAGTACTTC.

The chain carries TRBV3-1 (or the pseudogene TRBV3-2) and TRBJ1-2, with TRBD1 as a possible D gene (5 bases). Germline CDR1 and CDR2: LGHDT and YNNKEL (reference sequence). This CDR3 has 14 residues. V was cut by 0 bases and J by 2 bases, with 7 bases left in between. This CDR3 reads CASSQESGNYGYTF. CDR3 DNA sequence: TGTGCCAGCAGCCAAGAGTCAGGGAACTATGGCTACACCTTC.

This clone was seen only once. The chain is built from TRBV5-4 and TRBJ1-2; TRBD1 matches at 7 bases. Losses at the gene ends were 4 bases for V and 12 bases for J; bases not matched to a gene: 21. The CDR3 contains 16 residues. Germline V lookup: CDR1 SGHNT, CDR2 YYREEE (reference sequence). The CDR3: CASSPPLTVQGTLNTF. The CDR3 DNA follows: TGTGCCAGCAGCCCCCCTTTGACAGTACAGGGGACCCTCAACACCTTC.

The CDR3 loop is CASSQDTGGSSYNEQFF. The CDR3 bases are TGCGCCAGCAGCCAAGATACGGGCGGGAGTTCCTACAATGAGCAGTTCTTC. V gene TRBV4-1 combines with J gene TRBJ2-1; TRBD2 agrees at 7 bases. V lost 0 bases, J lost 1 base, and 6 bases stayed unmatched. This CDR3 has 17 residues. CDR1 is MGHRA and CDR2 is YSYEKL in the germline V gene.

The chain is built from TRBV6-6 and TRBJ1-1; D may be TRBD1 (6 bases). Trimming removed 2 bases at V and 5 bases at J, with 9 bases between. The germline gives CDR1 MNHNY, CDR2 SVGAGI (reference sequence). CDR3 length: 13 amino acids. CDR3 DNA: TGTGCCAGCAGTTACGGGAGGGGGACTGAAGCTTTCTTT. It specifies CASSYGRGTEAFF.

The CDR3 coding sequence is TGCGCCAGCAGCTCGACAGTTTCTAATGGCTACACCTTC. Protein sequence: CASSSTVSNGYTF. The chain recombines TRBV5-1 with TRBJ1-2; possibly TRBD1 for D (5 bases). The length of the CDR3 is 13 residues. Per the germline V gene, CDR1 is SGHRS and CDR2 is YFSETQ. Trimming removed 3 bases at V and 6 bases at J, with 12 bases between.

The chain is built from TRBV29-1 and TRBJ1-1; perhaps TRBD1 as D (5 bases). Germline assignment: CDR1 SQVTM and CDR2 ANQGSEA. The V and J ends lost 2 bases and 11 bases respectively, with 9 bases between them. The CDR3 consists of 10 residues. This CDR3 reads CSVEQGRAFF. The CDR3 DNA is TGCAGCGTTGAACAGGGTCGGGCTTTCTTT.

The chain links TRBV6-5 to TRBJ1-5, with 8 bases that match TRBD1. The CDR3 is 14 residues long. Germline V lookup: CDR1 MNHEY, CDR2 SVGAGI. Trimming removed 7 bases from V and 7 bases from J; junction bases left unmatched: 9. The CDR3 bases are TGTGCCAGCAATGGAGACAGGGGCGGCCAGCCCCAGCATTTT. The encoded protein is CASNGDRGGQPQHF.

The J gene is TRBJ1-5, the V gene TRBV7-9, with no clear D. The CDR3 loop spans 13 amino acids. Trimming cost V 3 bases and J 0 bases, with 3 bases left between them. Germline CDR1 is SEHNR and CDR2 is FQNEAQ (reference sequence). CDR3 loop: CASSFRSNQPQHF. CDR3 in DNA: TGTGCCAGCAGCTTCCGTAGCAATCAGCCCCAGCATTTT.

The V gene is TRBV19, the J gene TRBJ1-1, with 7 bases matching TRBD1. This CDR3 contains 15 residues. V was pared by 6 bases and J by 4 bases, with 11 bases of the junction left unmatched. The germline CDR1 and CDR2 sequences are LNHDA and SQIVND (reference sequence). The CDR3 DNA sequence: TGTGCCAGTAGCTCCTTGACAGGGATTGGCACTGAAGCTTTCTTT. Translated, it gives CASSSLTGIGTEAFF.

The CDR3 loop is CASSLGISGRSQETQYF. In DNA, the CDR3 is TGTGCCAGCAGCTTAGGGATTAGCGGGAGGTCGCAAGAGACCCAGTACTTC. The V gene is TRBV13, the J gene TRBJ2-5, with 10 positions matching TRBD2. Trimming cost V 0 bases and J 2 bases; bases outside gene matches: 6. This CDR3 has 17 residues. Germline loops: CDR1 PRHDT, CDR2 FYEKMQ (reference sequence).